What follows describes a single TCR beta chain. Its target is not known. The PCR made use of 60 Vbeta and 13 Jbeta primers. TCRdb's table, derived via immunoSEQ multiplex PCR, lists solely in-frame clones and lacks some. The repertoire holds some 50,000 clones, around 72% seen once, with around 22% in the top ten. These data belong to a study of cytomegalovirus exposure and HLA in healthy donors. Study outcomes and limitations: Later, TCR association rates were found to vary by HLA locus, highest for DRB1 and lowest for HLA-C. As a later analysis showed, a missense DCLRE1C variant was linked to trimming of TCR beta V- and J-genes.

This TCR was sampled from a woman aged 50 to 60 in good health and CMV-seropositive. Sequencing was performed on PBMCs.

CDR3 residues: CASSPGLAGETYEQYF. The CDR3 bases are TGCGCCAGCAGCCCCGGACTAGCGGGGGAGACCTACGAGCAGTACTTC. The chain has TRBV4-3 and TRBJ2-7, with 13 bases identical to TRBD2. V dropped 4 bases and J dropped 2; count of bases not matched to a gene: 5. Germline CDR1 LGHNA, CDR2 YSLEER. CDR3 size: 16 residues.